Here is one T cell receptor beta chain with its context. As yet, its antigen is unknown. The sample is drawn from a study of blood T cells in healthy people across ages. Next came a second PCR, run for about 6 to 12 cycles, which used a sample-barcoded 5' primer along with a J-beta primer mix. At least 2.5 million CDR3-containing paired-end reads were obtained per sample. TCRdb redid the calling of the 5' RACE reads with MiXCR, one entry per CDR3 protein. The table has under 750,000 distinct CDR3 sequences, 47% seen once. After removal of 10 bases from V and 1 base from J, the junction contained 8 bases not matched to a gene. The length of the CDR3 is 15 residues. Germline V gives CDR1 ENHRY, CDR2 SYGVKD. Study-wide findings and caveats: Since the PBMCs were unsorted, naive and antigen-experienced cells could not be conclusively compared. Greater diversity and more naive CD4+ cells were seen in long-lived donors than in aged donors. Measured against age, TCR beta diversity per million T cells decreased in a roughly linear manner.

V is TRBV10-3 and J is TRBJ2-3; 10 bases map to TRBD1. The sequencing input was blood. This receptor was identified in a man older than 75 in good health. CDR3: CATRPGQGGTDTQYF. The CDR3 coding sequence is TGTGCCACCAGACCCGGACAGGGGGGCACAGATACGCAGTATTTT.